This entry concerns a single TCR beta chain. How the authors handled the data: Reference gene primer amplification gave nucleated cell count estimates. Only in-frame clones appear in the TCRdb table, and some are missing; sequencing was by immunoSEQ multiplex PCR. V and J calls and clone size are those listed in that table; D and trimming were worked out from the DNA. The data show approximately 46,000 clones, over 65% seen once. V shed 6 bases, J shed 4 bases, and the junction held 12 bases outside the gene matches. The CDR3 is 16 residues long. Germline values: CDR1 MNHEY, CDR2 SVGEGT. The sample is drawn from a study of blood T cell repertoires in COVID-19. Study as a whole: Samples representing acute and convalescent COVID-19 were sourced from the United States, Italy and Spain. PBMCs, B-cell-depleted T cells, or T cells provided the cDNA or gDNA that made up the material.

Sample: peripheral blood. The TCR sequence derives from a human donor in a cohort sampled during active COVID-19. The chain carries TRBV6-2 or TRBV6-3 and TRBJ2-5; TRBD2 matches at 9 bases. CDR3 in DNA: TGTGCCAGCAGCCCCCGGGTAGCGGGGGCTTTAGAGACCCAGTACTTC. As protein: CASSPRVAGALETQYF.